A selection of T cell receptor beta chains follows, all from one sample in a study of blood T cell dynamics during melanoma immunotherapy. Sequenced by immunoSEQ multiplex PCR; TCRdb stores in-frame clones only, minus some. The table records roughly 16,000 clones, around 83% of them present only once. The specimen comprised blood, sampled from a patient treated with checkpoint blockade. The origin of the receptors is a human donor with melanoma. The CDR3 runs from the conserved cysteine through the conserved F or W. A D gene is named only where the DNA matches it firmly. A row's size may be missing; if present it is once, few, many or a size class.

v_gene	d_gene	abundance	j_gene	CDR3nt	CDR3aa
TRBV21-1	NA	NA	TRBJ2-6	TGTGCCAGCAGAAAGAGTCAGGGGGTCTCTGGGGCCAACGTCCTGACTTTC	CASRKSQGVSGANVLTF
TRBV7-9	NA	NA	TRBJ2-2	TGTGCCAGCAGCTTAGGTCAGGGCCCCCCCGGGGAGCTGTTTTTT	CASSLGQGPPGELFF
TRBV29-1	NA	NA	TRBJ2-1	TGCAGCGTTGTCCCCCCGGATGCCAGTCGTTACAATGAGCAGTTCTTC	CSVVPPDASRYNEQFF
TRBV7-6	NA	NA	TRBJ2-5	TGTGCCAGCTCCCCCCCACCCCCAAGAATGCACGAGACCCAGTACTTC	CASSPPPPRMHETQYF
TRBV18	NA	once	TRBJ1-1	TGTGCCAGCTCACCACTGGACAGCCTGAACACTGAAGCTTTCTTT	CASSPLDSLNTEAFF
TRBV6-9	TRBD1	NA	TRBJ1-1	TGTGCCAGCAGTTACACGGGACAGGGGAACACTGAAGCTTTCTTT	CASSYTGQGNTEAFF
TRBV2	NA	NA	TRBJ2-6	TGTGCCAGCAGTGACCCGGGGCGAACTGGGGCCAACGTCCTGACTTTC	CASSDPGRTGANVLTF
TRBV4-3	NA	NA	TRBJ2-1	TGCGCCAGCAGCCAAGATGCCAACGCAGTGGGTGAGCAGTTCTTC	CASSQDANAVGEQFF
TRBV19	NA	NA	TRBJ2-4	TGTGCCAGTAGTAGTAGGGATGGGAACATTCAGTACTTC	CASSSRDGNIQYF
TRBV6-4	NA	NA	TRBJ2-1	TGTGCCAGCAGTGACCCACCCAATGATCAGTTCTTC	CASSDPPNDQFF
TRBV5-5	NA	few	TRBJ1-1	TGTGCCAGCAGCTCTAGCACTGAAGCTTTCTTT	CASSSSTEAFF
TRBV30	NA	NA	TRBJ2-3	TGTGCCTGGAGTGTAATCCTGGGGGGCGGGGATACGCAGTATTTT	CAWSVILGGGDTQYF
TRBV7-9	TRBD1	NA	TRBJ1-4	TGTGCCAGCAGCCGGGACAGGCTGGCAACTAATGAAAAACTGTTTTTT	CASSRDRLATNEKLFF
TRBV7-9	TRBD1	NA	TRBJ2-2	TGTGCCAGCAGCCAGACGCGGGGACAGGGTAACACCGGGGAGCTGTTTTTT	CASSQTRGQGNTGELFF
TRBV4-3	NA	NA	TRBJ1-4	TGCGCCAGCAGCCAAGGTGGTCCAGGAGAGCCCGAAAAACTGTTTTTT	CASSQGGPGEPEKLFF
TRBV14	TRBD2	NA	TRBJ2-1	TGTGCCAGCAGCCCACTCACTAGCGGGAGGGCGAATGAGCAGTTCTTC	CASSPLTSGRANEQFF
TRBV2	NA	once	TRBJ2-5	TGTGCCAGCGGCCCTACGAGGGAGACCCAGTACTTC	CASGPTRETQYF
TRBV19	NA	NA	TRBJ2-3	TGTGCCAGTAGTATACCGACAGGGACTAGCACAGATACGCAGTATTTT	CASSIPTGTSTDTQYF
TRBV29-1	NA	NA	TRBJ2-7	TGCAGCGTACCGGGACGGCAGGTCGGAGAGCAGTACTTC	CSVPGRQVGEQYF
TRBV4-2	NA	NA	TRBJ1-5	TGTGCCAGCAGCCAAGATAAGGGGCCCTCTCAGCCCCAGCATTTT	CASSQDKGPSQPQHF
TRBV5-1	NA	NA	TRBJ2-5	TGCGCCAGCAGCTTGGATACGTCACAAGAGACCCAGTACTTC	CASSLDTSQETQYF
TRBV9	TRBD2	NA	TRBJ2-1	TGTGCCAGCAGCGCCGGACTAGCGGCCTACAATGAGCAGTTCTTC	CASSAGLAAYNEQFF
TRBV14	NA	NA	TRBJ2-6	TGTGCCAGCAGCCCCATGGTCAGGGCTGGGGCCAACGTCCTGACTTTC	CASSPMVRAGANVLTF
TRBV4-2	TRBD2	NA	TRBJ2-2	TGTGCCAGCAGCCAAGATTTGGCGGGAGTGCGCGGGGAGCTGTTTTTT	CASSQDLAGVRGELFF
TRBV5-6	TRBD1	NA	TRBJ2-2	TGTGCCAGCAGCCCCTCAGGGGGTGCAACCGGGGAGCTGTTTTTT	CASSPSGGATGELFF
TRBV6-1	TRBD2	NA	TRBJ2-1	TGTGCCAGCAGTGCCACCAGACTAGCGGACTCCAATGAGCAGTTCTTC	CASSATRLADSNEQFF
TRBV5-4	NA	NA	TRBJ2-4	TGTGCCAGCAGCCCCCTGGGAGCCGAGGCAGCCGACATTCAGTACTTC	CASSPLGAEAADIQYF
TRBV5-1	NA	NA	TRBJ2-7	TGCGCCAGCAGCTTGGAGGGGGGCGAGCAGTACTTC	CASSLEGGEQYF
TRBV10-3	NA	NA	TRBJ2-7	TGTGCCATCAGTCTAGGTTTTGGCTACGAGCAGTACTTC	CAISLGFGYEQYF
TRBV21-1	NA	few	TRBJ2-3	TGTGCCAGCAGCAAAGTGGGTGGAAGCACAGATACGCAGTATTTT	CASSKVGGSTDTQYF
TRBV30	NA	few	TRBJ2-6	TGTGCCTCACACCGTAACTCTGGGGCCAACGTCCTGACTTTC	CASHRNSGANVLTF
TRBV10-3	NA	NA	TRBJ2-5	TGTGCCATCAGTGAGTCGACGCGGCAAGAGACCCAGTACTTC	CAISESTRQETQYF
TRBV11-2	TRBD1	few	TRBJ1-2	TGTGCCAGCAGCAGTTACAGGGGAGGTGCCTATGGCTACACCTTC	CASSSYRGGAYGYTF
TRBV11-2	TRBD1	NA	TRBJ2-2	TGTGCCAGCAGGGGACAGGGGGCGGGCACCGGGGAGCTGTTTTTT	CASRGQGAGTGELFF
TRBV5-4	TRBD2	NA	TRBJ2-4	TGTGCCAGCAGCCGGACTTTGGGAGGGCTAAAAAACATTCAGTACTTC	CASSRTLGGLKNIQYF
TRBV11-2	TRBD2	NA	TRBJ2-3	TGTGCCAGCAGCTCTGGGGCTAGCGGGAGTCGGGTAGATACGCAGTATTTT	CASSSGASGSRVDTQYF
TRBV28	TRBD1	once	TRBJ2-2	TGTGCCAGCAGTTTTTCAGGGGGCATCGGGGAGCTGTTTTTT	CASSFSGGIGELFF
TRBV5-1	TRBD2	NA	TRBJ2-1	TGCGCCAGCAGCTTGGGAGGGACTAGCGGGAGGACCTCCTACAATGAGCAGTTCTTC	CASSLGGTSGRTSYNEQFF
TRBV16	TRBD1	NA	TRBJ1-4	TGTGCCAGCAGCCAGCCCGGGACAGGGAATGAAAAACTGTTTTTT	CASSQPGTGNEKLFF
TRBV5-6	NA	NA	TRBJ2-7	TGTGCCAGCAGCTTTAGGTCCCGATCATACGAGCAGTACTTC	CASSFRSRSYEQYF
TRBV10-3	TRBD2	once	TRBJ2-7	TGTGCCATCAGTGAGTCGAATGGGAGGACTAGCGGGTACGGCGACGAGCAGTACTTC	CAISESNGRTSGYGDEQYF
TRBV9	NA	NA	TRBJ2-1	TGTGCCAGCAGCGGGGAAATAACGGGAGAGCAGTTCTTC	CASSGEITGEQFF
TRBV7-2	TRBD2	NA	TRBJ2-3	TGTGCCAGCAGCTTAGGCGGGAGAGGGAGTCCAGATACGCAGTATTTT	CASSLGGRGSPDTQYF